This TCR beta chain stems from a study of blood T cell repertoires in COVID-19. Only in-frame clones appear in the TCRdb table, and some are missing; sequencing was by immunoSEQ multiplex PCR. The repertoire holds more than 300,000 clones, more than 70% seen once, with less than 1.5% in the top ten. Cohort allocation depended upon clinical history that participants reported. The germline V gene encodes CDR1 MDHEN and CDR2 SYDVKM. CDR3 length: 14 amino acids. V lost 6 bases, J lost 4 bases, and 6 bases stayed unmatched. This clone occurred a few times. The sequence was collected from a woman younger than 30 who had recovered from COVID-19. The V and J genes are TRBV28 and TRBJ1-2, with 9 bases that match TRBD1. The sequenced sample consisted of PBMCs or T cells enriched from blood (not recorded which). The chain's CDR3 is CASSADRGGYGYTF. DNA of the CDR3: TGTGCCAGCAGCGCCGACAGGGGGGGCTATGGCTACACCTTC.